This T cell receptor beta chain came from a study of blood T cells in healthy people across ages. Germline CDR1 and CDR2: MGHRA and YSYEKL. J lost 2 bases, V lost 1 base, and 4 bases had no gene match. CDR3 length: 15 amino acids. Regarding this clonotype: Its antigen is unidentified.

A J-beta primer mix and a sample-barcoded 5' primer were used in a second PCR of roughly 7 to 12 cycles. Using its own MiXCR run on the 5' RACE reads, TCRdb lists one record per CDR3 protein. The data show 1,100,000 or so distinct CDR3 sequences, under 45% seen once. Whole-study results and caveats: More naive CD4+ cells and higher diversity were found in long-lived than in aged donors.

Source material: blood. The TCR originated in a woman aged 60 to 75 in good health. This chain uses TRBV4-1 with TRBJ2-7; 8 bases line up with TRBD2. CDR3 coding DNA: TGCGCCAGCAGCCAAGCTAGCGGGTCACCCTACGAGCAGTACTTC. Amino acids: CASSQASGSPYEQYF.